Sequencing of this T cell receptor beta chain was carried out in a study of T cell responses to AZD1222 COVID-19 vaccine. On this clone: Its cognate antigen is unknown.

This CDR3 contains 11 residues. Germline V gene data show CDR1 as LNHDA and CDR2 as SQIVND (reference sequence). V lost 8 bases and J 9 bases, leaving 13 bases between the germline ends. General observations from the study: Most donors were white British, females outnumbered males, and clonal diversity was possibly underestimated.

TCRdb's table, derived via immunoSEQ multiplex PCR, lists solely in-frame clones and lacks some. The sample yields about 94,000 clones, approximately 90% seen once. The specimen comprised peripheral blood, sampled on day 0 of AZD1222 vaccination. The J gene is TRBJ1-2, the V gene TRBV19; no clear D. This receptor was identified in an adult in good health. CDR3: CASHEDGRYTF. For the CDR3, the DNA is TGTGCCAGTCACGAGGACGGCCGCTACACCTTC.